Listed below are T cell receptor beta chains from one sample, sequenced in a study of Ad26.COV2.S vaccination and SARS-CoV-2 variants. Only in-frame clones appear in the TCRdb table, and some are missing; sequencing was by immunoSEQ multiplex PCR. The table records 300,000 to 400,000 clones, about 85% of them present only once. Here the sequenced sample was peripheral blood, taken in a trial of Ad26.COV2.S vaccine versus placebo. The receptors come from a person between 18 and 60 years old who received the Ad26.COV2.S COVID-19 vaccine or a placebo. CDR3s include the opening cysteine and the closing phenylalanine or tryptophan. Fields, in order: V gene, D gene, clone size, J gene, CDR3 DNA, CDR3 protein. D genes are given only for firm matches. Rows give clone size only sometimes, using once, few, many, or a class for an expanded clone.

V gene: TRBV15; D gene: TRBD1; clone size: -; J gene: TRBJ1-5; CDR3 DNA: TGTGCCACCAGCAGAGTGGTTGGGACAGGGACTCAGCCCCAGCATTTT; CDR3 protein: CATSRVVGTGTQPQHF
V gene: TRBV7-9; D gene: TRBD2; clone size: -; J gene: TRBJ2-7; CDR3 DNA: TGTGCCAGCAGCTCCCCCGGGAGGGCCTCCTACGAGCAGTACTTC; CDR3 protein: CASSSPGRASYEQYF
V gene: TRBV19; D gene: TRBD1; clone size: -; J gene: TRBJ1-2; CDR3 DNA: TGTGCCACGAACCTCGGGACAGGGTACTATGGCTACACCTTC; CDR3 protein: CATNLGTGYYGYTF
V gene: TRBV7-8; D gene: TRBD1; clone size: -; J gene: TRBJ1-2; CDR3 DNA: TGTGCCAGCAGCTTAACTCGACAGGGGACGGTGTATGGCTACACCTTC; CDR3 protein: CASSLTRQGTVYGYTF
V gene: TRBV11-3; D gene: -; clone size: -; J gene: TRBJ1-4; CDR3 DNA: TGTGCCAGCAGCTTTTACAGTTTAGCTGGAGAAACTAATGAAAAACTGTTTTTT; CDR3 protein: CASSFYSLAGETNEKLFF
V gene: TRBV3-1/TRBV3-2; D gene: TRBD1; clone size: -; J gene: TRBJ1-6; CDR3 DNA: TGTGCCAGCAGCCTGGACAGGGGGCTCTCCTATAATTCACCCCTCCACTTT; CDR3 protein: CASSLDRGLSYNSPLHF
V gene: TRBV9; D gene: -; clone size: -; J gene: TRBJ2-2; CDR3 DNA: TGTGCCAGCAGCTCCACGGCGGGGACATCGAACACCGGGGAGCTGTTTTTT; CDR3 protein: CASSSTAGTSNTGELFF
V gene: TRBV2; D gene: -; clone size: -; J gene: TRBJ1-2; CDR3 DNA: TGTGCCAGCAGCAGCCTCTATGGCTACACCTTC; CDR3 protein: CASSSLYGYTF
V gene: TRBV5-5; D gene: TRBD1; clone size: -; J gene: TRBJ1-1; CDR3 DNA: TGTGCCAGCAGCTCCGACCCCAGGGGGCTTGAAGCTTTCTTT; CDR3 protein: CASSSDPRGLEAFF
V gene: TRBV6-5; D gene: TRBD1; clone size: -; J gene: TRBJ1-4; CDR3 DNA: TGTGCCAGCAGGACAAACCCTTCTACAGGGGTGTCGCTGTTTTTT; CDR3 protein: CASRTNPSTGVSLFF
V gene: TRBV2; D gene: TRBD1; clone size: -; J gene: TRBJ2-3; CDR3 DNA: TGTGCCAGCAGTGGGCAACAGGGGACAGATACGCAGTATTTT; CDR3 protein: CASSGQQGTDTQYF
V gene: TRBV9; D gene: TRBD2; clone size: -; J gene: TRBJ2-5; CDR3 DNA: TGTGCCAGCAGCGAGACAGGACTAGCGGGAGTGGGAGAGACCCAGTACTTC; CDR3 protein: CASSETGLAGVGETQYF
V gene: TRBV27; D gene: -; clone size: -; J gene: TRBJ2-3; CDR3 DNA: TGTGCCAGCAGTTCCCTAGGGGGCACAGATACGCAGTATTTT; CDR3 protein: CASSSLGGTDTQYF
V gene: TRBV5-5; D gene: -; clone size: -; J gene: TRBJ2-7; CDR3 DNA: TGTGCCAGCAGCTGGGGCCCAGCGGGTAGCTTTAGCTCCTACGAGCAGTACTTC; CDR3 protein: CASSWGPAGSFSSYEQYF
V gene: TRBV27; D gene: -; clone size: -; J gene: TRBJ2-7; CDR3 DNA: TGTGCCAGCAGTATGAGACAGGTACAGCCTTACGAGCAGTACTTC; CDR3 protein: CASSMRQVQPYEQYF
V gene: TRBV30; D gene: -; clone size: -; J gene: TRBJ2-3; CDR3 DNA: TGTGCCCGGGGGGCCACCACCAGCACAGATACGCAGTATTTT; CDR3 protein: CARGATTSTDTQYF
V gene: TRBV10-3; D gene: TRBD1; clone size: -; J gene: TRBJ2-2; CDR3 DNA: TGTGCCATCAGTGGGGGTGACAGGGGCTTAGCCGGGGAGCTGTTTTTT; CDR3 protein: CAISGGDRGLAGELFF
V gene: TRBV7-2; D gene: -; clone size: -; J gene: TRBJ2-2; CDR3 DNA: TGTGCCAGCAGTTTACCGGGTCTCAACACCGGGGAGCTGTTTTTT; CDR3 protein: CASSLPGLNTGELFF
V gene: TRBV27; D gene: -; clone size: few; J gene: TRBJ2-2; CDR3 DNA: TGTGCCAGCAGATCCGGGACCCTGAACACCGGGGAGCTGTTTTTT; CDR3 protein: CASRSGTLNTGELFF
V gene: TRBV29-1; D gene: -; clone size: -; J gene: TRBJ2-5; CDR3 DNA: TGCAGCGTTGGCCAAGAGACCCAGTACTTC; CDR3 protein: CSVGQETQYF
V gene: TRBV11-2; D gene: -; clone size: -; J gene: TRBJ2-7; CDR3 DNA: TGTGCCAGCAGCTTCGTACTCGGGGACGAGCAGTACTTC; CDR3 protein: CASSFVLGDEQYF
V gene: TRBV10-3; D gene: -; clone size: -; J gene: TRBJ1-5; CDR3 DNA: TGTGCCATCAGTGAGCCCAATTCTCAGCCCCAGCATTTT; CDR3 protein: CAISEPNSQPQHF
V gene: TRBV27; D gene: TRBD2; clone size: -; J gene: TRBJ2-3; CDR3 DNA: TGTGCCAGCAGTTCCCGACTAGCGCCCCGGGGGCAGTATTTT; CDR3 protein: CASSSRLAPRGQYF
V gene: TRBV19; D gene: -; clone size: -; J gene: TRBJ1-5; CDR3 DNA: TGTGCCAGTAGTGGCCAGGGCTACAATCAGCCCCAGCATTTT; CDR3 protein: CASSGQGYNQPQHF
V gene: TRBV2; D gene: -; clone size: -; J gene: TRBJ2-5; CDR3 DNA: TGTGCCAGCAGTGTTGCGGGATTAGAGACCCAGTACTTC; CDR3 protein: CASSVAGLETQYF
V gene: TRBV5-1; D gene: TRBD2; clone size: -; J gene: TRBJ2-1; CDR3 DNA: TGCGCCAGCAGCTTGGCTACTAGCGGGAGGGCCTCCTACAATGAGCAGTTCTTC; CDR3 protein: CASSLATSGRASYNEQFF
V gene: TRBV10-3; D gene: -; clone size: -; J gene: TRBJ2-3; CDR3 DNA: TGTGCCATCAGCCCAATCAGCACAGATACGCAGTATTTT; CDR3 protein: CAISPISTDTQYF
V gene: TRBV19; D gene: -; clone size: once; J gene: TRBJ2-1; CDR3 DNA: TGTGCCGTGGGTAGCTCCTACAATGAGCAGTTCTTC; CDR3 protein: CAVGSSYNEQFF
V gene: TRBV20-1; D gene: -; clone size: -; J gene: TRBJ1-1; CDR3 DNA: TGCAGCGGCGCGGGGAACACTGAAGCTTTCTTT; CDR3 protein: CSGAGNTEAFF
V gene: TRBV19; D gene: TRBD1; clone size: -; J gene: TRBJ1-5; CDR3 DNA: TGTGCCAGTAGTCTCCATGGACAGGGGATTAATCAGCCCCAGCATTTT; CDR3 protein: CASSLHGQGINQPQHF
V gene: TRBV5-4; D gene: -; clone size: -; J gene: TRBJ2-1; CDR3 DNA: TGTGCCAGCAGCCGTCGGACAGACCCCAACAATGAGCAGTTCTTC; CDR3 protein: CASSRRTDPNNEQFF
V gene: TRBV7-9; D gene: -; clone size: -; J gene: TRBJ1-1; CDR3 DNA: TGTGCCAGCACATACGTACCGGGGGACACTGAAGCTTTCTTT; CDR3 protein: CASTYVPGDTEAFF
V gene: TRBV7-2; D gene: TRBD1; clone size: -; J gene: TRBJ2-7; CDR3 DNA: TGTGCCAGCAGCTCCGGGACAGGGCGCCGGGAGCAGTACTTC; CDR3 protein: CASSSGTGRREQYF
V gene: TRBV10-3; D gene: TRBD2; clone size: -; J gene: TRBJ2-5; CDR3 DNA: TGTGCCATCAGTGAGTCGAATAGCGGGGAACTAGATTGGACCCAGTACTTC; CDR3 protein: CAISESNSGELDWTQYF
V gene: TRBV6-5; D gene: -; clone size: few; J gene: TRBJ1-5; CDR3 DNA: TGTGCCAGCAGCCTAAAGGGACAGCCCCAGCATTTT; CDR3 protein: CASSLKGQPQHF
V gene: TRBV27; D gene: -; clone size: few; J gene: TRBJ2-7; CDR3 DNA: TGTGCCAGCAGTTTCTACCTCGACAGTCCGCCCTACGAGCAGTACTTC; CDR3 protein: CASSFYLDSPPYEQYF
V gene: TRBV6-6; D gene: -; clone size: few; J gene: TRBJ1-5; CDR3 DNA: TGTGCCGGGGGGCAGTACGATCAGCCCCAGCATTTT; CDR3 protein: CAGGQYDQPQHF
V gene: TRBV7-9; D gene: TRBD2; clone size: -; J gene: TRBJ2-1; CDR3 DNA: TGTGCCAGCAGCTTATATGGCGGGAGTGGGAGCAATGAGCAGTTCTTC; CDR3 protein: CASSLYGGSGSNEQFF
V gene: TRBV10-1; D gene: TRBD2; clone size: -; J gene: TRBJ2-7; CDR3 DNA: TGCGCCAGCAGTGAGTCCCCAGCGGGGGCCTACGAGCAGTACTTC; CDR3 protein: CASSESPAGAYEQYF
V gene: TRBV4-3; D gene: TRBD2; clone size: -; J gene: TRBJ2-1; CDR3 DNA: TGCGCCAGCAGCCGGACTAGCGGGGGGGGTATCTCCTACAATGAGCAGTTCTTC; CDR3 protein: CASSRTSGGGISYNEQFF
V gene: TRBV11-2; D gene: -; clone size: few; J gene: TRBJ2-1; CDR3 DNA: TGTGCCAGCAGCCCCTGGACAGCTAGCTACAATGAGCAGTTCTTC; CDR3 protein: CASSPWTASYNEQFF
V gene: TRBV19; D gene: TRBD1; clone size: -; J gene: TRBJ2-7; CDR3 DNA: TGTGCCAGTAGTCAGGGACAGGGGATCTCCTACGAGCAGTACTTC; CDR3 protein: CASSQGQGISYEQYF
V gene: TRBV19; D gene: -; clone size: -; J gene: TRBJ2-3; CDR3 DNA: TGTGCCAGTAGTATTGGGTCCCGAGATACGCAGTATTTT; CDR3 protein: CASSIGSRDTQYF
V gene: TRBV6-6; D gene: -; clone size: -; J gene: TRBJ1-2; CDR3 DNA: TGTGCCAGCAGTTACCGGCAGGGTGGCGACTATGGCTACACCTTC; CDR3 protein: CASSYRQGGDYGYTF
V gene: TRBV19; D gene: -; clone size: -; J gene: TRBJ1-5; CDR3 DNA: TGTGCCAGTAGTATAGTAAGTCGGCCCCAGCATTTT; CDR3 protein: CASSIVSRPQHF
V gene: TRBV9; D gene: TRBD2; clone size: -; J gene: TRBJ2-4; CDR3 DNA: TGTGCCAGCAGCGTCGATAGCGGGCCCGAAAACATTCAGTACTTC; CDR3 protein: CASSVDSGPENIQYF
V gene: TRBV7-7; D gene: -; clone size: -; J gene: TRBJ2-5; CDR3 DNA: TGTGCTAGCAGCTTAGCGCAGGGCCCTCAAGAGACCCAGTACTTC; CDR3 protein: CASSLAQGPQETQYF
V gene: TRBV6-6; D gene: -; clone size: -; J gene: TRBJ1-1; CDR3 DNA: TGTGCCAGCAGTTACGGTCACCAGGCGGACACTGAAGCTTTCTTT; CDR3 protein: CASSYGHQADTEAFF
V gene: TRBV29-1; D gene: -; clone size: few; J gene: TRBJ1-2; CDR3 DNA: TGCAGCGTTGACGGAGGGTTCCACTACACCTTC; CDR3 protein: CSVDGGFHYTF
V gene: TRBV15; D gene: -; clone size: -; J gene: TRBJ1-6; CDR3 DNA: TGTGCCACCAGCCCGCGGGTTAATTCACCCCTCCACTTT; CDR3 protein: CATSPRVNSPLHF
V gene: TRBV7-8; D gene: TRBD1; clone size: once; J gene: TRBJ2-5; CDR3 DNA: TGTGCCAGCAGCATCGCGACAGGGTTGGGAGAAGAGACCCAGTACTTC; CDR3 protein: CASSIATGLGEETQYF
V gene: TRBV2; D gene: -; clone size: -; J gene: TRBJ2-2; CDR3 DNA: TGTGCCAGCATAGTAAATCCGAACACCGGGGAGCTGTTTTTT; CDR3 protein: CASIVNPNTGELFF
V gene: TRBV5-5; D gene: -; clone size: -; J gene: TRBJ2-1; CDR3 DNA: TGTGCCAGCAGCTTCACAGGCTCCTACAATGAGCAGTTCTTC; CDR3 protein: CASSFTGSYNEQFF
V gene: TRBV20-1; D gene: -; clone size: -; J gene: TRBJ2-5; CDR3 DNA: TGCAGTGCTAGTAAGACCACCGAGACCCAGTACTTC; CDR3 protein: CSASKTTETQYF
V gene: TRBV7-2; D gene: -; clone size: -; J gene: TRBJ2-7; CDR3 DNA: TGTGCCAGCAGGCCCGGGACGTATTACGAGCAGTACTTC; CDR3 protein: CASRPGTYYEQYF
V gene: TRBV29-1; D gene: -; clone size: -; J gene: TRBJ1-6; CDR3 DNA: TGCAGCCCAGCTCGGTCACCCCTCCACTTT; CDR3 protein: CSPARSPLHF
V gene: TRBV7-9; D gene: -; clone size: -; J gene: TRBJ2-3; CDR3 DNA: TGTGCCAGCAGCTGGGCGTCTAGCACAGATACGCAGTATTTT; CDR3 protein: CASSWASSTDTQYF
V gene: TRBV15; D gene: -; clone size: -; J gene: TRBJ1-3; CDR3 DNA: TGTGCCACCAGCAGAGATCGTTTAATACAGGGCGGTGGAAACACCATATATTTT; CDR3 protein: CATSRDRLIQGGGNTIYF
V gene: TRBV9; D gene: TRBD2; clone size: -; J gene: TRBJ2-3; CDR3 DNA: TGTGCCAGCAGCGAGGGGACTAGCGGGCGCTTTCGTGGGGATCAGTATTTT; CDR3 protein: CASSEGTSGRFRGDQYF
V gene: TRBV7-6; D gene: TRBD1; clone size: once; J gene: TRBJ1-2; CDR3 DNA: TGTGCCAGCAGCACAGGGGGCTTACCTAACTATGGCTACACCTTC; CDR3 protein: CASSTGGLPNYGYTF